This TCR beta chain derives from a study of cytomegalovirus exposure and HLA in healthy donors. Overall study findings and caveats: Another analysis was done later, and it associated fewer than 20,000 TCR beta sequences with HLA alleles at 0.05 false discovery rate. The likely origin of a cluster of highly shared sequence variants was a sequencing artifact.

Amplification used 60 Vbeta primers and 13 Jbeta primers. The data were produced by immunoSEQ multiplex PCR, yet TCRdb's version contains in-frame clones alone and is incomplete. The profile shows about 190,000 clones, around 81% of them singletons. Everyone who donated was a healthy bone marrow donor. The J segment lost 13 bases and the V segment lost 1 base, leaving 6 bases of the junction unmatched. The CDR3 has 13 residues. The germline CDR1 and CDR2 sequences are KGHSH and LQKENI. With respect to this clone: Antigen: not known.

This receptor was obtained from a man aged 18-30 years in good health and CMV-seronegative. The rearrangement joins TRBV18 to TRBJ1-2; 10 nucleotides agree with TRBD1. The specimen was PBMCs. CDR3 DNA: TGTGCCAGCTCACCACTCGACAGGGGGCTCCTCACCTTC. Translating gives CASSPLDRGLLTF.